This T cell receptor beta chain derives from a study of cytomegalovirus exposure and HLA in healthy donors. General study points: In a later analysis, HLA-C alleles had the fewest associated TCRs, DRB1 alleles the most. Among TCR beta chains, those listed as cytomegalovirus-associated numbered about 150. Reports credit the classifier with highly specific, highly sensitive diagnosis of cytomegalovirus status.

Trimming took off 4 bases at V and 2 bases at J, with 6 bases between the two ends. This CDR3 is built from 13 residues. Germline values: CDR1 MGHRA, CDR2 YSYEKL. Use of 60 Vbeta and 13 Jbeta primers characterized the PCR. Measured with immunoSEQ multiplex PCR; TCRdb has only the in-frame clones, and not every one. The table includes under 200,000 clones, 81% detected once. Note on this clone: Antigen specificity is unknown.

The sequenced sample consisted of PBMCs. This rearrangement joins TRBV4-1 to TRBJ1-5, with D hard to call. This sequence was found in a man aged 45 to 65 in good health and CMV-seronegative. The CDR3 sequence: CASSPGGNQPQHF. CDR3 coding DNA: TGCGCCAGCAGCCCCGGGGGCAATCAGCCCCAGCATTTT.